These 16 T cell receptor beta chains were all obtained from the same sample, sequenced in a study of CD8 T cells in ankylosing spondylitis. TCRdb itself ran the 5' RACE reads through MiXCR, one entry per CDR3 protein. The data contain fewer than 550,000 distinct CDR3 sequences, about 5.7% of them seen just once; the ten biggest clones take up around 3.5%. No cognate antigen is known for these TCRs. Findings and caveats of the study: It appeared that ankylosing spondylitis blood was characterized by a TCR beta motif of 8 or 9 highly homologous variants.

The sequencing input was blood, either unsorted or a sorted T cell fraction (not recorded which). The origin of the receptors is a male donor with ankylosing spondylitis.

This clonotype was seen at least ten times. In DNA, the CDR3 is TGTGCCAGCAGTTTTAGGGGCAGAGATACGCAGTATTTT. Its protein is CASSFRGRDTQYF. The rearrangement links TRBV12-3 or TRBV12-4 to TRBJ2-3; tentatively, D is TRBD1 (5 bases). This CDR3 spans 13 amino acids. Trimming cost V 3 bases and J 5 bases, with 9 bases left between them.

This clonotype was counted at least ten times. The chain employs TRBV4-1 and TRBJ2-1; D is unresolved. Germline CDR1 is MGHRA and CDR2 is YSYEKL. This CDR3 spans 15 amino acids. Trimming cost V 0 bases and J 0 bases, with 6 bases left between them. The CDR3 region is CASSQESSSYNEQFF. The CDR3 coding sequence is TGCGCCAGCAGCCAAGAGAGTAGCTCCTACAATGAGCAGTTCTTC.

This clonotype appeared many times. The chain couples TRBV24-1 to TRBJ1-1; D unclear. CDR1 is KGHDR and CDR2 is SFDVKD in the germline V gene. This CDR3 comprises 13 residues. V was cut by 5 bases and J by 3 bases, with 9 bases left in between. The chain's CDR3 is CATSVGSDTEAFF. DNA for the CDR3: TGTGCCACCAGTGTAGGGTCGGACACTGAAGCTTTCTTT.

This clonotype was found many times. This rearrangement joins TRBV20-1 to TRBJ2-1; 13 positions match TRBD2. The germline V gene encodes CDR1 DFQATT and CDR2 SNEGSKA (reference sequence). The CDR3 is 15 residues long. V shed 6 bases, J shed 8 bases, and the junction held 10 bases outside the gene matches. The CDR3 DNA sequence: TGCAGTGCGACACTAGCGGGAGGGCCGTTCGATGAGCAGTTCTTC. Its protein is CSATLAGGPFDEQFF.

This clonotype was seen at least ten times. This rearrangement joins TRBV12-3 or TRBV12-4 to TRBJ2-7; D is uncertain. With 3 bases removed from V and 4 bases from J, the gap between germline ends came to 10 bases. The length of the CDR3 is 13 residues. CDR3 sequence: CASSFSVGYEQYF. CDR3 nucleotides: TGTGCCAGCAGTTTCTCAGTCGGTTACGAGCAGTACTTC.

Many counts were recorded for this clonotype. The CDR3 protein is CASSLGPDPNHPEQYF. Here the CDR3 DNA reads TGTGCCAGCAGCTTAGGACCCGACCCCAATCACCCCGAGCAGTACTTC. The chain couples TRBV7-9 to TRBJ2-7; D is unclear. The CDR3 covers 16 residues. Germline CDR1 SEHNR, CDR2 FQNEAQ (reference sequence). Trimming removed 1 base at V and 6 bases at J, with 19 bases between.

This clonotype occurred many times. CDR3 nucleotide sequence: TGTGCCAGCAGCTTAGGGACAGCTACATACTACGAGCAGTACTTC. It encodes CASSLGTATYYEQYF. The chain uses TRBV7-6 and TRBJ2-7, with D possibly being TRBD1 (6 bases). V lost 1 base to trimming and J lost 3 bases, with 13 bases between them. The CDR3 has 15 amino acids. Germline V CDR1 and CDR2: SGHVS, FNYEAQ.

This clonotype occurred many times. The CDR3 sequence: CSVGNTYEQYF. CDR3 in DNA: TGCAGCGTTGGAAACACCTACGAGCAGTACTTC. This sequence joins TRBV29-1 and TRBJ2-7; no clear D. V lost 4 bases and J lost 2, with 6 bases in between. Germline V gene data show CDR1 as SQVTM and CDR2 as ANQGSEA. This CDR3 comprises 11 residues.

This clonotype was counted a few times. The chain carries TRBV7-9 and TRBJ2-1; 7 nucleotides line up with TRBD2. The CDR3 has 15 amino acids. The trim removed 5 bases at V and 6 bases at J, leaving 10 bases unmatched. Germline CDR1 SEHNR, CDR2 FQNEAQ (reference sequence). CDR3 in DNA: TGTGCCAGCAGCACCGGGGGGACTGGGCCCAATGAGCAGTTCTTC. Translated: CASSTGGTGPNEQFF.

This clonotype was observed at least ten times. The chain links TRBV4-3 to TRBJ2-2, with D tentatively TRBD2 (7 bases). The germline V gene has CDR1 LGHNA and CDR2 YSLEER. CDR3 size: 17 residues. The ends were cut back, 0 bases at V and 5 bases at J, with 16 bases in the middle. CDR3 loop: CASSQDGGPTRTGELFF. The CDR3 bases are TGCGCCAGCAGCCAAGACGGGGGGCCGACGCGGACCGGGGAGCTGTTTTTT.

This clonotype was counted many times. CDR3 loop: CSARLTSGRLQYQETQYF. In DNA form, the CDR3 reads TGCAGTGCTAGACTAACTAGCGGGAGACTTCAGTACCAAGAGACCCAGTACTTC. The chain links TRBV20-1 to TRBJ2-5, with TRBD2 matching 11 bases. Germline V gives CDR1 DFQATT, CDR2 SNEGSKA (reference sequence). The CDR3 is made up of 18 amino acids. With V trimmed by 2 bases and J by 0 bases, 11 bases remained unmatched.

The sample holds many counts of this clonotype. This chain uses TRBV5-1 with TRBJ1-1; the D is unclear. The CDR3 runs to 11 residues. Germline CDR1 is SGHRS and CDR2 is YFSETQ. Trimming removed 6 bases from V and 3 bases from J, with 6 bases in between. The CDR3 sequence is CASTLDTEAFF. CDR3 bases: TGCGCCAGCACCCTAGACACTGAAGCTTTCTTT. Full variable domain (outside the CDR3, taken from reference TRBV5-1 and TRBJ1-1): KAGVTQTPRYLIKTRGQQVTLSCSPISGHRSVSWYQQTPGQGLQFLFEYFSETQRNKGNFPGRFSGRQFSNSRSEMNVSTLELGDSALYLCASTLDTEAFFGQGTRLTVV.

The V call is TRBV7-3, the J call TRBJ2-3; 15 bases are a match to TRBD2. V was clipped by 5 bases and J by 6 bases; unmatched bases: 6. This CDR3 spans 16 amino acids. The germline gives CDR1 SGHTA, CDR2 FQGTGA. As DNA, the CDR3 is TGTGCCAGCAGCCGGACTAGCGGGGGGGGCTGGGATACGCAGTATTTT. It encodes CASSRTSGGGWDTQYF.

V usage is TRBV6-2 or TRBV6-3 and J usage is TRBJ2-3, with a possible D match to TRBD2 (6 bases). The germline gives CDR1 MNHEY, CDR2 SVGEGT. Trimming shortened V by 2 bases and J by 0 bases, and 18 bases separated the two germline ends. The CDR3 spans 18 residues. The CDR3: CASSYTHLLALSTDTQYF. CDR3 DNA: TGTGCCAGCAGTTACACGCACCTTCTAGCGCTCAGCACAGATACGCAGTATTTT.

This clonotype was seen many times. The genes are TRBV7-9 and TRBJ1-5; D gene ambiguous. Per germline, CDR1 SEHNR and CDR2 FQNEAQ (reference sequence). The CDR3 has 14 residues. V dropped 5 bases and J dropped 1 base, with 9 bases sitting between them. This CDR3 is CASSQLLSNQPQHF. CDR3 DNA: TGTGCCAGCAGCCAACTTCTAAGCAATCAGCCCCAGCATTTT.

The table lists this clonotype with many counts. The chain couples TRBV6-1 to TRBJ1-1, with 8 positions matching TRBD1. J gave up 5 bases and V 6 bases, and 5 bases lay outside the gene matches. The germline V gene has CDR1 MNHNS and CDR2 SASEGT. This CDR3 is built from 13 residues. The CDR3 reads CASSDRGGTEAFF. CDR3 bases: TGTGCCAGCAGCGACAGGGGAGGAACTGAAGCTTTCTTT.